This T cell receptor (beta chain) was retrieved from a study of memory CD4+ T cells and cytomegalovirus serostatus. At the level of the study: Donors were healthy Belgian adults, 8 to 10 CMV seropositive and 20 to 25 seronegative.

Study findings and constraints: The CMV-associated TCR signature appears largely within the CD4+ memory repertoire. Of 150 to 200 reported CMV TCRbeta sequences, 55 to 80 were found in memory CD4+ repertoires.

V lost 2 bases, J lost 6 bases, and 3 bases stayed unmatched. This CDR3 has 14 amino acids. Germline V gives CDR1 LNHNV, CDR2 YYDKDF (reference sequence). A remark on this clone: Its specificity is unknown.

Single viable CD3+CD4+CD8-CD45RO+ cells were sorted as the memory CD4+ T cells. After thawing, CD4+ T cells were positively selected. The assay was immunoSEQ multiplex PCR, and TCRdb's table has in-frame clones only and misses some. The sample shows roughly 50,000 clones, roughly 80% of them seen only once. The chain couples TRBV15 to TRBJ1-4; 7 nucleotides align to TRBD1. The TCR comes from an adult in good health and CMV-seronegative. Sample: memory CD4+ T cells from blood. The CDR3 DNA is TGTGCCACCAGCAGATTCGGACAGGATGAAAAACTGTTTTTT. Protein product: CATSRFGQDEKLFF.